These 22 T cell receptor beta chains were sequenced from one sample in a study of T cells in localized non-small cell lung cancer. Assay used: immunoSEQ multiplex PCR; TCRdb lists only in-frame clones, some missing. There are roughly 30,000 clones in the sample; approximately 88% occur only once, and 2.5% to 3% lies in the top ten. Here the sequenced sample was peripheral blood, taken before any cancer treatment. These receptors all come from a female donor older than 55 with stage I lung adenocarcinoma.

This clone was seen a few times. The CDR3 DNA is TGTGCCAGCAGCTCAGGACAGGGACTATACTCTGGAAACACCATATATTTT. It yields the protein CASSSGQGLYSGNTIYF. The chain is built from TRBV7-8 and TRBJ1-3, with 8 bases aligning to TRBD1. With V trimmed by 4 bases and J by 0 bases, 8 bases remained unmatched. The CDR3 runs 17 residues. In germline, CDR1 is SGHVS, CDR2 FQNEAQ.

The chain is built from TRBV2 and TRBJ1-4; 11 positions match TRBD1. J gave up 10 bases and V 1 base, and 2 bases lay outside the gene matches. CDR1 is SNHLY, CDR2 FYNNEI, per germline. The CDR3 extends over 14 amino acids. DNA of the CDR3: TGTGCCAGCAGTGAAGGGGGACAGGGGGGAAAACTGTTTTTT. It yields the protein CASSEGGQGGKLFF.

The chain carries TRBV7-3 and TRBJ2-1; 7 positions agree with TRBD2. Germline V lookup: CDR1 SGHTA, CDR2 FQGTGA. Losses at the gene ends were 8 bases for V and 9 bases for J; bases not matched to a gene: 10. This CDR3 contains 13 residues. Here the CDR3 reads CASARGEVGEQFF. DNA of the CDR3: TGTGCCAGCGCCCGGGGGGAGGTGGGTGAGCAGTTCTTC.

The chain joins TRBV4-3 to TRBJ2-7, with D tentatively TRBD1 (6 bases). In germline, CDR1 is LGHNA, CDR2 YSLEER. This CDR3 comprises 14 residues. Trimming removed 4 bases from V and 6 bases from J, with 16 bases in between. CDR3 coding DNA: TGCGCCAGCAGCCCGGAGGTAACACAGGGCGAGCAGTACTTC. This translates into CASSPEVTQGEQYF.

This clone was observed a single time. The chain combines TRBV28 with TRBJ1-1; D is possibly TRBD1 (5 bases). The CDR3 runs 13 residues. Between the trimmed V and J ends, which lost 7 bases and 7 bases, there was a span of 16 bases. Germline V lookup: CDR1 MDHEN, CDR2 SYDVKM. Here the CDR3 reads CASTVEGVVEAFF. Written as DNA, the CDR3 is TGTGCCAGCACCGTTGAAGGGGTGGTTGAAGCTTTCTTT.

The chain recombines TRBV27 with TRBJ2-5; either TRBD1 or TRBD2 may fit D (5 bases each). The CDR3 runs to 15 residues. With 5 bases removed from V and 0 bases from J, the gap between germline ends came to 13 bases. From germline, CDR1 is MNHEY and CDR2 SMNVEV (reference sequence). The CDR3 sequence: CASSTRDGYQETQYF. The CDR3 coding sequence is TGTGCCAGCAGTACCCGGGACGGGTACCAAGAGACCCAGTACTTC.

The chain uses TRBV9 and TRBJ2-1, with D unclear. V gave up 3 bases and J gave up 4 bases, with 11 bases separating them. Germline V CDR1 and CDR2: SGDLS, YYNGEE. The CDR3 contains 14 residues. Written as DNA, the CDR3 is TGTGCCAGCAGCGGTTTTAAAGAGTACAATGAGCAGTTCTTC. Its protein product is CASSGFKEYNEQFF. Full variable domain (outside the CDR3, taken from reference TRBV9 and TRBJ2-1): DSGVTQTPKHLITATGQRVTLRCSPRSGDLSVYWYQQSLDQGLQFLIQYYNGEERAKGNILERFSAQQFPDLHSELNLSSLELGDSALYFCASSGFKEYNEQFFGPGTRLTVL.

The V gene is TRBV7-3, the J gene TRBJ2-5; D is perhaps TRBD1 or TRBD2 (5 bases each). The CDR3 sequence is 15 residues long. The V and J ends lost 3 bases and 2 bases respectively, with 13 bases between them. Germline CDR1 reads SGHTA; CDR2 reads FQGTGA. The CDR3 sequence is CASSLGQGRQETQYF. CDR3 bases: TGTGCCAGCAGCTTGGGGCAGGGACGTCAAGAGACCCAGTACTTC.

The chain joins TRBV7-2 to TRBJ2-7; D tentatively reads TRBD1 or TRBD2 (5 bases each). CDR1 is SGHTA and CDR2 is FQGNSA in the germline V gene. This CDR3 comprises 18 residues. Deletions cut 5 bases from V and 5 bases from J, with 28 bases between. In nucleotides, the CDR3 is TGTGCCAGCAGCCCGAAAGCTAGCTACTCAATCCGGGGCAACGAGCAGTACTTC. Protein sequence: CASSPKASYSIRGNEQYF.

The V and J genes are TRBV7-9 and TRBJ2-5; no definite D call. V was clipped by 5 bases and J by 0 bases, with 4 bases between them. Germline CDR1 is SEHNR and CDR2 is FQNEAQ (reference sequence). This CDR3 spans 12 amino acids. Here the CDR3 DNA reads TGTGCCAGCAGCCCCCACCAAGAGACCCAGTACTTC. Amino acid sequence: CASSPHQETQYF. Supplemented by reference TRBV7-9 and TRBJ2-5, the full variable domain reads DTGVSQNPRHKITKRGQNVTFRCDPISEHNRLYWYRQTLGQGPEFLTYFQNEAQLEKSRLLSDRFSAERPKGSFSTLEIQRTEQGDSAMYLCASSPHQETQYFGPGTRLLVL.

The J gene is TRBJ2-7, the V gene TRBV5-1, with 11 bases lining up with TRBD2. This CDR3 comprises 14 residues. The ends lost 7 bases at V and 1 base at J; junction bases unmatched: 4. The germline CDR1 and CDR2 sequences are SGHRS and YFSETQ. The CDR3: CASGTSGHSYEQYF. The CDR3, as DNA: TGCGCCAGCGGGACTAGCGGTCATTCCTACGAGCAGTACTTC.

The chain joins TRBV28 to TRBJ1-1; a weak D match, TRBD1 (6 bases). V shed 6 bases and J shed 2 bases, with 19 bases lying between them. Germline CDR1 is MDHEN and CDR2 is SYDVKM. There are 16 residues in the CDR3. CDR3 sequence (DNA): TGTGCCAGCAGCGCTCATGGGGGAGGGGGAAACACTGAAGCTTTCTTT. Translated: CASSAHGGGGNTEAFF.

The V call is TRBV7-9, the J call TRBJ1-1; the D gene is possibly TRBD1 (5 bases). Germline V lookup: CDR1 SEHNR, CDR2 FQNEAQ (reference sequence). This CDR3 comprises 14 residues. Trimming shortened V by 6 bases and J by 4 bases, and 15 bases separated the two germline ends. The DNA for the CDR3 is TGTGCCAGCAGACCGAATCTCGGGGGCACTGAAGCTTTCTTT. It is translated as CASRPNLGGTEAFF.

This CDR3 reads CASSRDGNTEAFF. Here the CDR3 DNA reads TGTGCCAGCTCCCGCGACGGGAACACTGAAGCTTTCTTT. The chain joins TRBV18 to TRBJ1-1, with D unclear. V was cut by 6 bases and J by 1 base, with 9 bases left in between. The CDR3 covers 13 residues. The germline V gene has CDR1 KGHSH and CDR2 LQKENI.

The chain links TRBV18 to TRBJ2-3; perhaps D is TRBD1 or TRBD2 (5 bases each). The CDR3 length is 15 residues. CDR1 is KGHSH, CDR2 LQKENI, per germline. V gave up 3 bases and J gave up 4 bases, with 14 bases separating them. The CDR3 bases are TGTGCCAGCTCACCGGGACCGGGGACCTCAGATACGCAGTATTTT. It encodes CASSPGPGTSDTQYF.

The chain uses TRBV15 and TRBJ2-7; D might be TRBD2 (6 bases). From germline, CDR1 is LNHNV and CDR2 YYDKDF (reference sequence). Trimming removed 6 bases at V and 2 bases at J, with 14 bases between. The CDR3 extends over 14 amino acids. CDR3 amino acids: CATSSGPRPYEQYF. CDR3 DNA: TGTGCCACCAGTAGCGGTCCAAGGCCCTACGAGCAGTACTTC.

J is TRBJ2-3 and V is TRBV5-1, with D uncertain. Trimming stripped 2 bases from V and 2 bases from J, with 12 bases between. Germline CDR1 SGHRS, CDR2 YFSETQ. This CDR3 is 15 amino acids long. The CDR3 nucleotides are TGCGCCAGCAGCTTTTCGGACGGCTCCACAGATACGCAGTATTTT. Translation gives CASSFSDGSTDTQYF.

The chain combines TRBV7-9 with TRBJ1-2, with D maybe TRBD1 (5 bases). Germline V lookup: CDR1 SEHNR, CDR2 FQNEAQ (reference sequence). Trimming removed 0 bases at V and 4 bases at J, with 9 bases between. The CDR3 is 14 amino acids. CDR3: CASSLAGRSYGYTF. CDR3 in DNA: TGTGCCAGCAGCTTAGCGGGACGCAGCTATGGCTACACCTTC.

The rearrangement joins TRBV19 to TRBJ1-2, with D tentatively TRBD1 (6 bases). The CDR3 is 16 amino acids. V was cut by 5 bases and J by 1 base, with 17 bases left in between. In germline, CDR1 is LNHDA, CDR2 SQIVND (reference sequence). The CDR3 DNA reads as TGTGCCAGTAGTTCTACGGGACAACCCTTTAACTATGGCTACACCTTC. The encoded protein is CASSSTGQPFNYGYTF.

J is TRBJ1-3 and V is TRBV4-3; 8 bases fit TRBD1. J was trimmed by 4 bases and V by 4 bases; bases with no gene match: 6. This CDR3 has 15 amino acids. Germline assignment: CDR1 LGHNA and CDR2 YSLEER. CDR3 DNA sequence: TGCGCCAGCAGCCTGGACAGGGTAGTGGGAAACACCATATATTTT. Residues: CASSLDRVVGNTIYF.

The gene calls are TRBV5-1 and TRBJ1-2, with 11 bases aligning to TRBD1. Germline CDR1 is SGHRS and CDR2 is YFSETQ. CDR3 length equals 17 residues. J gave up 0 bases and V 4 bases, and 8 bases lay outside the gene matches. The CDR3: CASSQPGTGGANYGYTF. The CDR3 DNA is TGCGCCAGCAGCCAACCAGGGACAGGGGGGGCTAACTATGGCTACACCTTC.

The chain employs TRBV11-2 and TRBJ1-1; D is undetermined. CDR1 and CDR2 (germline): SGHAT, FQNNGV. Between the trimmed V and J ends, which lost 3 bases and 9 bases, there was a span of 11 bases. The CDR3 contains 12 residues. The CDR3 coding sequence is TGTGCCAGCAGCTTTTCGGGGAGTAAAGCTTTCTTT. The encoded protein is CASSFSGSKAFF. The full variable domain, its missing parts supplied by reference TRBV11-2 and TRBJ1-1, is EAGVAQSPRYKIIEKRQSVAFWCNPISGHATLYWYQQILGQGPKLLIQFQNNGVVDDSQLPKDRFSAERLKGVDSTLKIQPAKLEDSAVYLCASSFSGSKAFFGQGTRLTVV.